This T cell receptor (beta chain) comes out of a study of PD-1 blockade in mismatch repair-deficient tumors. The time point was: 10-day in vitro stimulation with candidate neoantigen peptide 2. Using immunoSEQ multiplex PCR, the repertoire was profiled, and TCRdb retains in-frame clones only, with some absent. This sample has about 9,800 clones, with approximately 84% found just once. The count of this clone is one. Antigen unknown. V lost 4 bases and J lost 8, with 18 bases in between. The CDR3 has 14 residues. CDR1 is SGDLS and CDR2 is YYNGEE in the germline V gene. Findings of the study overall: About 140 unique blood TCRs came from expansion to three of seven peptides.

The rearrangement uses TRBV9 and TRBJ1-2, with D perhaps TRBD1 (6 bases). Sequencing used cells cultured in vitro, obtained from a patient treated with pembrolizumab. The receptor's source is an adult with mismatch repair-deficient cancer. The CDR3, as DNA: TGTGCCAGCAGCACCTCGGGGGCGGCCAGGGGCTACACCTTC. Residues: CASSTSGAARGYTF.